One T cell receptor (beta chain) is described in this entry. The antigen remains undetermined. This specimen belongs to a study of T cell responses to AZD1222 COVID-19 vaccine. Study-level points and caveats: The study reported that nearly half of spike-specific TCRs target unmutated variant regions.

Some clones are missing from TCRdb's copy, which holds only in-frame ones; the method was immunoSEQ multiplex PCR. The table lists over 45,000 clones, about 85% of them singletons. The clonotype comes from an adult in good health. Sequencing was performed on peripheral blood, taken on day 0 of MenACWY control vaccination.

For the CDR3, the DNA is TGTGCCAGCAGCCAACTGTGGGGGGACACTGAAGCTTTCTTT. This codes for CASSQLWGDTEAFF. The chain uses TRBV3-1 (or the pseudogene TRBV3-2) and TRBJ1-1; D may be TRBD1 (5 bases). Trimming pared 2 bases from V and 3 bases from J, leaving 10 bases between. The length of the CDR3 is 14 residues. CDR1 and CDR2 from the germline V gene are LGHDT and YNNKEL (reference sequence).